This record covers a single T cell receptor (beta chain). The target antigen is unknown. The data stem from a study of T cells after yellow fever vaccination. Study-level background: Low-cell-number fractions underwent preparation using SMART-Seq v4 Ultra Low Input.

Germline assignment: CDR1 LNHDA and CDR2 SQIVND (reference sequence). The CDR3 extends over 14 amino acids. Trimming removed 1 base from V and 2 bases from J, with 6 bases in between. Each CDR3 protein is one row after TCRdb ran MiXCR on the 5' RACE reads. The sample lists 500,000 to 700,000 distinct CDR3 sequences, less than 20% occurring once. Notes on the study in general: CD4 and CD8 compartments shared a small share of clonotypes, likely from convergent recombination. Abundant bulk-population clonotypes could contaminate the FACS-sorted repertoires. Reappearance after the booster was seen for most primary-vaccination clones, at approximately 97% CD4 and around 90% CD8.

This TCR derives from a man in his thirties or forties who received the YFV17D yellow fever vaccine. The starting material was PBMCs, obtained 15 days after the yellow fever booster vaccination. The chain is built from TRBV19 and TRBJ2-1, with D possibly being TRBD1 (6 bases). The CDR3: CASSIGTAYNEQFF. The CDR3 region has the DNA TGTGCCAGTAGTATAGGGACAGCCTACAATGAGCAGTTCTTC.